Each of the 14 T cell receptor beta chains below was sequenced from the same sample in a study of shared clonotypes between healthy human individuals. Terminally differentiated effector memory CD45RA+ cells were left out of the naive CD8 fraction, which was CD45RO-negative and positively selected for CCR7. Using immunoSEQ multiplex PCR, the repertoire was profiled, and TCRdb retains in-frame clones only, with some absent. The sample lists about 2 million clones, about 95% occurring once. Sequenced sample: naive CD8+ T cells sorted from blood. The receptor source for this set is a man in his late teens or twenties in good health.

This chain links TRBV6-5 with TRBJ2-7; either TRBD1 or TRBD2 may supply D (5 bases each). V shed 2 bases and J shed 5 bases, with 10 bases lying between them. The germline V gene has CDR1 MNHEY and CDR2 SVGAGI. The CDR3 sequence is 13 residues long. The CDR3 nucleotides read TGTGCCAGCAGTTACGTCGGGACGGACGAGCAGTACTTC. Protein product: CASSYVGTDEQYF.

V is TRBV30 and J is TRBJ2-3, with a possible D match to TRBD2 (5 bases). The CDR3 consists of 15 residues. CDR1 GTSNPN and CDR2 SVGIG come from the germline V gene (reference sequence). V dropped 0 bases and J dropped 2 bases, with 12 bases sitting between them. CDR3: CAWSVGGLITDTQYF. CDR3 coding DNA: TGTGCCTGGAGTGTAGGCGGGCTGATCACAGATACGCAGTATTTT.

Remarks on this clone: The sample has other DNA sequences that encode this CDR3 too. J is TRBJ2-7 and V is TRBV29-1; no clear D gene. The CDR3 is 12 residues long. CDR1 is SQVTM, CDR2 ANQGSEA, per germline. V lost 3 bases to trimming and J lost 0 bases, with 6 bases between them. As DNA, the CDR3 is TGCAGCGTTGAGTTGAGCTCCTACGAGCAGTACTTC. Translation: CSVELSSYEQYF.

This clone has a handful of counts. The identical CDR3 is also encoded by other nucleotide sequences in the sample. The chain carries TRBV6-5 and TRBJ1-5, with D unresolved. Trimming pared 2 bases from V and 6 bases from J, leaving 8 bases between. The CDR3 loop spans 13 amino acids. Germline V CDR1 and CDR2: MNHEY, SVGAGI. The CDR3 nucleotides are TGTGCCAGCAGTTACGGCTTTGGTCAGCCCCAGCATTTT. Translation gives CASSYGFGQPQHF.

Regarding this clone: This sample includes further DNA sequences coding for the same CDR3. The V and J genes are TRBV6-5 and TRBJ2-1; perhaps D is TRBD1 or TRBD2 (5 bases each). The CDR3 is made up of 13 amino acids. CDR1 and CDR2 (germline): MNHEY, SVGAGI. The V end lost 0 bases, the J end lost 9 bases, and 9 bases lay between the germline ends. The CDR3 here is CASSYSGVGEQFF. As DNA, the CDR3 is TGTGCCAGCAGTTACTCGGGGGTAGGTGAGCAGTTCTTC.

The chain recombines TRBV19 with TRBJ2-1, with TRBD2 identical over 11 bases. Germline loops: CDR1 LNHDA, CDR2 SQIVND (reference sequence). Trimming took 3 bases from V and 6 from J; bases not matched to a gene: 4. The CDR3 consists of 15 residues. The CDR3 DNA reads as TGTGCCAGTAGTATTCTAGCGGGAGGTGGCAATGAGCAGTTCTTC. It codes for CASSILAGGGNEQFF.

Turning to this clone: At the DNA level, this CDR3 is encoded by other sequences in the same sample as well. The chain is built from TRBV29-1 and TRBJ1-1; TRBD1 matches at 8 bases. This CDR3 is built from 11 residues. With 6 bases clipped from V and 3 bases from J, the junction kept 0 bases outside the gene matches. Germline CDR1 is SQVTM and CDR2 is ANQGSEA. The CDR3 bases are TGCAGCGTGGACAGGGACACTGAAGCTTTCTTT. Translated, it gives CSVDRDTEAFF.

This clone has a single count. CDR3 loop: CASSFAGGPYEQYF. The CDR3 DNA is TGTGCCAGCAGCTTTGCGGGAGGGCCGTACGAGCAGTACTTC. This chain links TRBV7-2 with TRBJ2-7; 9 bases are a match to TRBD2. This CDR3 has 14 amino acids. Unmatched junction bases numbered 4, after V lost 3 bases and J lost 4 bases. CDR1 and CDR2 (germline): SGHTA, FQGNSA.

The rearrangement links TRBV25-1 to TRBJ1-6; D is possibly TRBD1 (5 bases). CDR3 length: 13 residues. Germline values: CDR1 MGHDK, CDR2 SYGVNS. With 4 bases removed from V and 8 bases from J, the gap between germline ends came to 9 bases. Here the CDR3 reads CASSVQEYSPLHF. CDR3 sequence (DNA): TGTGCCAGCAGTGTACAGGAGTATTCACCCCTCCACTTT.

The chain links TRBV7-6 to TRBJ2-1; the D gene is possibly TRBD2 (5 bases). Germline lookup yields CDR1 SGHVS and CDR2 FNYEAQ. V was clipped by 5 bases and J by 3 bases, with 14 bases between them. There are 15 residues in the CDR3. Here the CDR3 DNA reads TGTGCCAGCAGCCCGGGCTCCGGGGACTACAATGAGCAGTTCTTC. Translating it yields CASSPGSGDYNEQFF.

A remark on this clone: This CDR3 is also generated by other DNA sequences in the sample. CDR3 loop: CASSVGDRTEAFF. CDR3 DNA: TGTGCCAGCAGCGTGGGGGACAGGACTGAAGCTTTCTTT. The rearrangement joins TRBV9 to TRBJ1-1; 8 positions match TRBD1. The CDR3 length is 13 residues. Trimming took 2 bases from V and 5 from J; bases not matched to a gene: 2. CDR1 SGDLS and CDR2 YYNGEE come from the germline V gene. The full variable domain, completed using reference TRBV9 and TRBJ1-1, is DSGVTQTPKHLITATGQRVTLRCSPRSGDLSVYWYQQSLDQGLQFLIQYYNGEERAKGNILERFSAQQFPDLHSELNLSSLELGDSALYFCASSVGDRTEAFFGQGTRLTVV.

This clone was seen once. The chain employs TRBV29-1 and TRBJ1-2, with D perhaps TRBD1 (5 bases). Trimming left V 4 bases short and J 4 bases short, with 16 bases between. The CDR3 spans 14 residues. Germline V gene sequence: CDR1 SQVTM, CDR2 ANQGSEA. The CDR3 DNA sequence: TGCAGCGTTGCCGTGACAGAGAGGAGCTATGGCTACACCTTC. Encoded protein: CSVAVTERSYGYTF.

The chain has TRBV5-1 and TRBJ1-2, with no clear D. CDR3 size: 15 residues. The germline V gene encodes CDR1 SGHRS and CDR2 YFSETQ. Trimming took off 0 bases at V and 0 bases at J, with 9 bases between the two ends. The CDR3 reads CASSLEGLSNYGYTF. The DNA for the CDR3 is TGCGCCAGCAGCTTGGAGGGCCTTTCTAACTATGGCTACACCTTC.

The V gene is TRBV5-3, the J gene TRBJ1-5, with no clear D. TRBV5-3 carries the ORF label, with uncertain function. The CDR3 consists of 17 residues. The ends were cut back, 4 bases at V and 0 bases at J, with 17 bases in the middle. The CDR3 nucleotides are TGTGCCAGAAGCCATCGCCGCGACGGCCATAGCAATCAGCCCCAGCATTTT. This sequence encodes CARSHRRDGHSNQPQHF.